The next 15 T cell receptor beta chains were all read from a single sample in a study of T-cell reconstitution after alpha-beta-depleted transplantation in children. A TCRbeta library incorporating unique molecular identifiers was prepared. TCRdb itself ran the PCR reads through MiXCR, one entry per CDR3 protein. The repertoire holds roughly 98,000 distinct CDR3 sequences, with 15% to 19% as singletons. The sequencing used PBMCs, mostly from graft donor cells, collected 180 days after TCRalphabeta/CD19-depleted stem cell transplant. Receptor source: a male patient aged 2-15 years who had a stem cell transplant for acute lymphoblastic leukemia, so the T cells may come from the graft donor.

This clonotype was seen a few times. The chain uses TRBV5-1 and TRBJ2-7; no clear D. Deletions cut 4 bases from V and 9 bases from J, with 17 bases between. The CDR3 loop spans 13 amino acids. CDR1 and CDR2 from the germline V gene are SGHRS and YFSETQ. In DNA, the CDR3 is TGCGCCAGCAGCCCGGAAGACCTTCTGGGGCAGTACTTC. This gives the protein CASSPEDLLGQYF.

This clonotype came up a few times. The CDR3 loop is CASSYLGRASLQETQYF. The CDR3 nucleotides are TGTGCCAGCAGTTACTTGGGGAGGGCCTCTCTCCAAGAGACCCAGTACTTC. V usage is TRBV6-2 or TRBV6-3 and J usage is TRBJ2-5; 7 bases line up with TRBD2. The V gene's germline CDR1 is MNHEY and CDR2 SVGEGT. The CDR3 contains 17 residues. J was trimmed by 1 base and V by 1 base; bases with no gene match: 9.

This clonotype appeared a few times. The J gene is TRBJ2-2, the V gene TRBV11-2; 7 nucleotides agree with TRBD2. V dropped 5 bases and J dropped 2; count of bases not matched to a gene: 8. The CDR3 has 16 amino acids. Germline-derived CDR1 and CDR2 are SGHAT and FQNNGV. The chain's CDR3 is CASSPGGLPNTGELFF. In nucleotides, the CDR3 is TGTGCCAGCAGCCCGGGGGGACTCCCTAACACCGGGGAGCTGTTTTTT.

This clonotype has more than one count but fewer than ten. The J gene is TRBJ2-5, the V gene TRBV28; the D is unclear. Germline lookup yields CDR1 MDHEN and CDR2 SYDVKM. Deletions cut 3 bases from V and 5 bases from J, with 7 bases between. The CDR3 sequence is 12 residues long. The CDR3 loop reads CASSLEWETQYF. CDR3 sequence (DNA): TGTGCCAGCAGTTTGGAGTGGGAGACCCAGTACTTC.

Concerning this clonotype itself: One base away lies a much larger clone, so this may be a sequencing read error. CDR3 nucleotides: TGTGCCAGCAGGGACCCGGGACTAGCGGTAGGAAATGAGCAGTTCTTC. Its protein is CASRDPGLAVGNEQFF. The rearrangement joins TRBV6-4 to TRBJ2-1; 11 positions agree with TRBD2. The CDR3 sequence is 16 residues long. CDR1 and CDR2 (germline): MRHNA, SNTAGT. The J segment lost 7 bases and the V segment lost 6 bases, leaving 11 bases of the junction unmatched.

This clonotype was counted many times. The chain is built from TRBV20-1 and TRBJ1-2; D possibly corresponds to TRBD1 (5 bases). This CDR3 spans 14 amino acids. Germline V gene sequence: CDR1 DFQATT, CDR2 SNEGSKA (reference sequence). V was shortened by 0 bases and J by 0 bases, with 8 bases between the two germline ends. CDR3 DNA: TGCAGTGCTAGAGATACAGGAACTAACTATGGCTACACCTTC. It codes for CSARDTGTNYGYTF.

Here the CDR3 DNA reads TGTGCCAGCAGCCAAAAGGTCGGCGCGGGAGTCGTTTCGGAGACCCAGTACTTC. Amino acids: CASSQKVGAGVVSETQYF. The gene calls are TRBV4-2 and TRBJ2-5; TRBD2 matches 7 bases. Trimming at V came to 2 bases and at J to 5 bases, leaving 17 bases not matched to a gene. The CDR3 is 18 amino acids. The germline V gene has CDR1 LGHNA and CDR2 YNFKEQ.

The chain joins TRBV20-1 to TRBJ2-7, with TRBD1 as a possible D gene (6 bases). Looked up from germline, CDR1 is DFQATT and CDR2 is SNEGSKA (reference sequence). The CDR3 spans 12 residues. CDR3 sequence reads: CKVKGVPYEQYF. The CDR3 nucleotides are TGCAAAGTCAAGGGGGTCCCCTACGAGCAGTACTTC.

This clonotype was counted only a few times. This chain links TRBV12-3 or TRBV12-4 with TRBJ2-3; 9 bases fit TRBD2. Trimming cost V 4 bases and J 3 bases; bases outside gene matches: 5. The CDR3 spans 15 residues. In nucleotides, the CDR3 is TGTGCCAGCAGTTGGCGGGGGGGCGCTACAGATACGCAGTATTTT. This translates into CASSWRGGATDTQYF.

This chain links TRBV4-2 with TRBJ2-5; 10 bases agree with TRBD2. V lost 7 bases and J lost 1; bases outside the gene matches: 9. This CDR3 has 16 residues. The V gene's germline CDR1 is LGHNA and CDR2 YNFKEQ. In nucleotides, the CDR3 is TGTGCCAGCAAGGGGCCAAGCGGGGGGGCCCAAGAGACCCAGTACTTC. It specifies CASKGPSGGAQETQYF.

This clonotype has a handful of counts. The gene calls are TRBV20-1 and TRBJ2-3, with 10 bases matching TRBD2. V shed 1 base and J 2 bases; nucleotides not matched to a gene: 9. CDR1 is DFQATT, CDR2 SNEGSKA, per germline (reference sequence). The CDR3 consists of 17 residues. The CDR3, as DNA: TGCAGTGCTAGAGGGGGAATTAGCGGGAGGTACACAGATACGCAGTATTTT. This gives the protein CSARGGISGRYTDTQYF.

The chain combines TRBV14 with TRBJ2-7, with 9 bases matching TRBD1. Trimming removed 3 bases from V and 3 bases from J; junction bases left unmatched: 3. This CDR3 contains 14 residues. Germline values: CDR1 SGHDN, CDR2 FVKESK. This CDR3 is CASSHGQGNYEQYF. DNA of the CDR3: TGTGCCAGCAGCCACGGACAGGGGAACTACGAGCAGTACTTC. Variable domain in full (rest from reference TRBV14 and TRBJ2-7): EAGVTQFPSHSVIEKGQTVTLRCDPISGHDNLYWYRRVMGKEIKFLLHFVKESKQDESGMPNNRFLAERTGGTYSTLKVQPAELEDSGVYFCASSHGQGNYEQYFGPGTRLTVT.

The rearrangement uses TRBV2 and TRBJ1-1; D might be TRBD1 (6 bases). V was cut by 5 bases and J by 1 base, with 14 bases left in between. Germline CDR1 reads SNHLY; CDR2 reads FYNNEI. This CDR3 region has 15 residues. CDR3 coding DNA: TGTGCCAGCAGTCTTGACAGGAGTACGAACACTGAAGCTTTCTTT. Amino acids: CASSLDRSTNTEAFF.

The chain joins TRBV20-1 to TRBJ2-1, with D perhaps assigned TRBD1 or TRBD2 (7 bases each). The V end was cut by 7 bases, the J end by 12 bases, with 22 bases between. There are 13 residues in the CDR3. Per the germline V gene, CDR1 is DFQATT and CDR2 is SNEGSKA (reference sequence). The CDR3 DNA is TGCAGTGAGGGGGCCCAGGGGAGGGGTGGGCAGTTCTTC. This sequence encodes CSEGAQGRGGQFF.

This clonotype was seen only once. This chain joins TRBV5-1 and TRBJ2-5; TRBD1 might be the D (6 bases). The V end was cut by 5 bases, the J end by 2 bases, with 10 bases between. The CDR3 has 13 residues. Germline-derived CDR1 and CDR2 are SGHRS and YFSETQ. The CDR3 sequence: CASSGQTQETQYF. CDR3 nucleotide sequence: TGCGCCAGCAGTGGACAGACTCAAGAGACCCAGTACTTC.